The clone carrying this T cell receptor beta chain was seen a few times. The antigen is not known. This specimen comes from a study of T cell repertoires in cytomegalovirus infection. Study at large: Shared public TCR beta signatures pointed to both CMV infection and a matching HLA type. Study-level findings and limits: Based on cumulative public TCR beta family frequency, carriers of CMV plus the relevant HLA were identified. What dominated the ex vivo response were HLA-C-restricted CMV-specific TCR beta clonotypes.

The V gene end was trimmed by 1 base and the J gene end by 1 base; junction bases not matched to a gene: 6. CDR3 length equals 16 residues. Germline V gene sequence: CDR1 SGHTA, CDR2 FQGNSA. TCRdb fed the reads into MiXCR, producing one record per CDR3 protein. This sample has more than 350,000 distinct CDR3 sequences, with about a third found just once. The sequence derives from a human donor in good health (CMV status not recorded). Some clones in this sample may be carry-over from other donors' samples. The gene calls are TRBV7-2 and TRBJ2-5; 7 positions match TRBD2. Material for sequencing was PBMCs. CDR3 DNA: TGTGCCAGCAGCTTAGGCCAGGGAGGGTCCCAAGAGACCCAGTACTTC. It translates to CASSLGQGGSQETQYF.